A selection of T cell receptor beta chains follows, all from one sample in a study of T-cell reconstitution after alpha-beta-depleted transplantation in children. TCRdb ran MiXCR on the PCR reads and lists one entry per CDR3 protein. Among some 15,000 distinct CDR3 sequences listed, approximately 4.9% were seen once. The material sequenced was PBMCs, taken before TCRalphabeta/CD19-depleted stem cell transplant. The receptors come from a boy younger than 18 with acute lymphoblastic leukemia, due to receive a stem cell transplant. Both conserved end residues are part of each CDR3. The D gene is left open where the match is weak. Rows may omit the clone size; those that give it use once, few, many or a size class.

TRBJ2-1	TRBV12-3/TRBV12-4	.	many	TGTGCCAGCAGGGTAGGGGTCCAAGCCACTCACTTC	CASRVGVQATHF
TRBJ2-3	TRBV5-4	.	many	TGTGCCAGCAGCCCCCCGCTTGGAAGCACAGATACGCAGTATTTT	CASSPPLGSTDTQYF
TRBJ1-6	TRBV10-2	.	many	TGCGCCAGCAGAACGGTGGCACGACATTATAATTCACCCCTCCACTTT	CASRTVARHYNSPLHF
TRBJ1-2	TRBV2	.	.	TGTGCCAGCAGTGACCAGGGCCCCAAAAGAGGCTACACCTTC	CASSDQGPKRGYTF
TRBJ2-1	TRBV7-3	TRBD2	many	TGTGCCAGCAGCTTAACGACGGGGGAGGGCCCCACGTTCTTC	CASSLTTGEGPTFF
TRBJ1-6	TRBV20-1	TRBD1	few	TGCTGTGCTAGAGAGAGACAGGGGGCCTCCTATAATTCACCCCTCCACTTT	CCARERQGASYNSPLHF
TRBJ2-5	TRBV4-1	.	many	TGCGCCAGCAGCCAAAATAGCGGAGTCTCCCAAGAGACCCAGTACTTC	CASSQNSGVSQETQYF
TRBJ2-1	TRBV11-2	TRBD2	many	TGTGCCAGCAGCCTCATTACTAGCGTGGATGAGCAGTTCTTC	CASSLITSVDEQFF
TRBJ1-5	TRBV6-5	TRBD1	many	TGTGCCAGCAGCCCAACAGGGGTGAACAATCAGCCCCAGCATTTT	CASSPTGVNNQPQHF
TRBJ1-5	TRBV29-1	.	many	TGCAGCGCCGGGTCGGGGAATCAGCCCCAGCATTTT	CSAGSGNQPQHF
TRBJ1-2	TRBV12-3/TRBV12-4	.	many	TGTGCCAGCAGTTTCTTGGGCTATGGCTACACCTTC	CASSFLGYGYTF
TRBJ2-7	TRBV28	.	many	TGTGCCAGCCGAACCAGGGGATCCTACGAGCAGTACTTC	CASRTRGSYEQYF
TRBJ1-1	TRBV25-1	.	many	TGTGCCAGCAGTCTACCCGGGGCTGACACTGAAGCTTTCTTT	CASSLPGADTEAFF
TRBJ2-4	TRBV5-1	.	large	TGCGCCAGCAGCTCATCGGGCAAAAACATTCAGTACTTC	CASSSSGKNIQYF
TRBJ2-1	TRBV6-1	.	few	TGTGCCAGCAGCTCTAACCGGGACATAGATAGGAATGAGCAGTTCTTC	CASSSNRDIDRNEQFF
TRBJ1-5	TRBV6-6	TRBD1	many	TGTGCCAGCAGTCCGACAGGGCGTCAGCCCCAGCATTTT	CASSPTGRQPQHF
TRBJ2-1	TRBV6-2/TRBV6-3	.	many	TGTGCCAGCAGCCCATTGAGGGAGCAGTTCTTC	CASSPLREQFF
TRBJ1-4	TRBV12-3/TRBV12-4	.	medium-sized	TGTGCCAGCAGTTTAGGGCCCGCCTCGAAATTGCTGTTTTTT	CASSLGPASKLLFF
TRBJ2-7	TRBV6-2/TRBV6-3	.	many	TGTGCCAGCAGTTCCAGCCCAAGGGCACTACCTTGGACTACCTACGAGCAGTACTTC	CASSSSPRALPWTTYEQYF
TRBJ2-3	TRBV7-2	TRBD2	medium-sized	TGTGCCAGCAGCTCAGGGAGCGGGGCAGATACGCAGTATTTT	CASSSGSGADTQYF
TRBJ1-2	TRBV12-3/TRBV12-4	TRBD1	medium-sized	TGTGCCAGCAGTGGCCAGACAGGGAATGGCTACACCTTC	CASSGQTGNGYTF
TRBJ2-5	TRBV20-1	.	medium-sized	TGCAGTGCACCGGCGGGAAGGCGTGTGGAGACCCAGTACTTC	CSAPAGRRVETQYF
TRBJ2-7	TRBV24-1	.	.	TGTGCCACCAGTGATTTCGGGCACTACGAGCAGTACTTC	CATSDFGHYEQYF
TRBJ2-2	TRBV29-1	.	many	TGCAGCGTTGCGGTGACCGGGGAGCTGTTTTTT	CSVAVTGELFF
TRBJ2-1	TRBV5-5	TRBD2	many	TGTGCCAGCAGCTTTCCGGGACTAGCCGAAAATGAGCAGTTCTTC	CASSFPGLAENEQFF
TRBJ2-1	TRBV2	TRBD2	many	TGTGCCAGCAGCCCGACTAGCGGGATGGTGCAGTTCTTC	CASSPTSGMVQFF
TRBJ1-1	TRBV5-4	.	many	TGTGCCAGCAGCCCGGGACAGAACACTGAAGCTTTCTTT	CASSPGQNTEAFF
TRBJ2-5	TRBV20-1	.	many	TGCAGTGCTAGAGTAATCCGTATGGAGACCCAGTACTTC	CSARVIRMETQYF
TRBJ2-5	TRBV18	TRBD2	many	TGTGCCAGCTCATCCACCCGGGACTATCAAGAGACCCAGTACTTC	CASSSTRDYQETQYF
TRBJ2-5	TRBV7-2	.	medium-sized	TGTGCCAGCAGCCTCCTCCTGACTCGCTTTAGGCTTCAAGAGACCCAGTACTTC	CASSLLLTRFRLQETQYF
TRBJ1-5	TRBV6-5	.	many	TGTGCCAGCAGGTGGGGGGATCATGGCAATCAGCCCCAGCATTTT	CASRWGDHGNQPQHF
TRBJ2-3	TRBV11-1	TRBD2	medium-sized	TGTGCCAGCAGCCAACATCTAGCGGGAGGGCCTTATAGCACAGATACGCAGTATTTT	CASSQHLAGGPYSTDTQYF
TRBJ2-5	TRBV28	.	many	TGTGCCAGCAGTTTATCCAGAATGGCAGAGACCCAGTACTTC	CASSLSRMAETQYF
TRBJ1-3	TRBV3-1	TRBD1	many	TGTGCCAGCAGCCATAGATATGTAACAGGGGTCGGAAACACCATATATTTT	CASSHRYVTGVGNTIYF
TRBJ1-6	TRBV4-3	.	many	TGCGCCAGCAGCCATCTAGACAGACGGAATTCACCCCTCCACTTT	CASSHLDRRNSPLHF
TRBJ2-2	TRBV29-1	TRBD2	medium-sized	TGCAGCGTTGGACGGGGGGCGAACACCGGGGAGCTGTTTTTT	CSVGRGANTGELFF
TRBJ2-1	TRBV7-8	.	many	TGTGCCAGCAGCTTAGGGGCCCGAAGCTCCTACAATGAGCAGTTCTTC	CASSLGARSSYNEQFF
TRBJ2-3	TRBV4-2	.	many	TGTGCCAGCAGCCAAGATGGCCCAGATACGCAGTATTTT	CASSQDGPDTQYF
TRBJ1-5	TRBV12-3/TRBV12-4	.	many	TGTGCCAGCAGTTTCGACAGAAATCAGCCCCAGCATTTT	CASSFDRNQPQHF
TRBJ1-2	TRBV5-1	TRBD1	many	TGCGCCAGCAGCTTTGCAGGGGGCTATGGCTACACCTTC	CASSFAGGYGYTF
TRBJ1-2	TRBV4-2	.	many	TGTGCCAGCAGCCCATCGACAGTCCTGGCGGGCTATGGCTACACCTTC	CASSPSTVLAGYGYTF
TRBJ2-5	TRBV28	TRBD2	many	TGTGCCAGCAGCCGTGGACTAGCGGGGGGGCGGCCCCAAGAGACCCAGTACTTC	CASSRGLAGGRPQETQYF
TRBJ2-2	TRBV6-5	TRBD1	many	TGTGCCAGCAGTAGGGACAGGGGGTCCTCAAACACCGGGGAGCTGTTTTTT	CASSRDRGSSNTGELFF
TRBJ2-2	TRBV6-4	.	many	TGTGCCAGCAGTGCCGGGGACACCGGGGAGCTGTTTTTT	CASSAGDTGELFF
TRBJ2-2	TRBV6-5	.	many	TGTGCCACCCCCCCCGCTCACGCGAACACCGGGGAGCTGTTTTTT	CATPPAHANTGELFF
TRBJ1-1	TRBV29-1	TRBD1	many	TGCAGCGTACGGACAGGGCTGAACACTGAAGCTTTCTTT	CSVRTGLNTEAFF
TRBJ1-6	TRBV20-1	.	many	TGCAGTGCCGAACCGACTGCAGGGAGCTCCTATAATTCACCCCTCCACTTT	CSAEPTAGSSYNSPLHF
TRBJ2-1	TRBV19	TRBD1	many	TGTGCCAGTAGTACGACAGGGGGACCCCTCAATGAGCAGTTCTTC	CASSTTGGPLNEQFF
TRBJ1-1	TRBV28	TRBD1	medium-sized	TGTGCCAGCAGTTTTGACAGGGGTGATGAAGCTTTCTTT	CASSFDRGDEAFF
TRBJ2-7	TRBV3-1	TRBD2	many	TGTGCCAGCAGCCAAGATAGGCTAGGCACTAGCGGGTTCTCCTACGAGCAGTACTTC	CASSQDRLGTSGFSYEQYF
TRBJ2-1	TRBV5-6	.	many	TGTGCCAGCAGCCCCTGGGCGGGGGCTGAGCAGTTCTTC	CASSPWAGAEQFF
TRBJ2-3	TRBV4-1	.	many	TGCGCCAGCAGCCAAACCCAGGTGGCCGATACGCAGTATTTT	CASSQTQVADTQYF
TRBJ1-4	TRBV18	.	.	TGTGCCAGCTCACCGCGGGACGAAAAACTGTTTTTT	CASSPRDEKLFF
TRBJ2-4	TRBV2	.	many	TGTGCCAGCAGCCTCTTTTTGGGGGCCAAAAACATTCAGTACTTC	CASSLFLGAKNIQYF
TRBJ2-5	TRBV2	TRBD2	many	TGTGCCAGCAGGAATTTAGCGGGAGGCCGGGGGGAGACCCAGTACTTC	CASRNLAGGRGETQYF
TRBJ2-5	TRBV9	.	many	TGTGCCAGCAGCCCACATTTCCTAGAAACCCGGGAGACCCAGTACTTC	CASSPHFLETRETQYF
TRBJ2-5	TRBV15	.	medium-sized	TGTGCCACCAGCAGAGATCGAGGACAGTCATACCAAGAGACCCAGTACTTC	CATSRDRGQSYQETQYF
TRBJ2-2	TRBV2	.	many	TGTGCCAGCGGAGTGCCCTCGGGGCCGAACACCGGGGAGCTGTTTTTT	CASGVPSGPNTGELFF